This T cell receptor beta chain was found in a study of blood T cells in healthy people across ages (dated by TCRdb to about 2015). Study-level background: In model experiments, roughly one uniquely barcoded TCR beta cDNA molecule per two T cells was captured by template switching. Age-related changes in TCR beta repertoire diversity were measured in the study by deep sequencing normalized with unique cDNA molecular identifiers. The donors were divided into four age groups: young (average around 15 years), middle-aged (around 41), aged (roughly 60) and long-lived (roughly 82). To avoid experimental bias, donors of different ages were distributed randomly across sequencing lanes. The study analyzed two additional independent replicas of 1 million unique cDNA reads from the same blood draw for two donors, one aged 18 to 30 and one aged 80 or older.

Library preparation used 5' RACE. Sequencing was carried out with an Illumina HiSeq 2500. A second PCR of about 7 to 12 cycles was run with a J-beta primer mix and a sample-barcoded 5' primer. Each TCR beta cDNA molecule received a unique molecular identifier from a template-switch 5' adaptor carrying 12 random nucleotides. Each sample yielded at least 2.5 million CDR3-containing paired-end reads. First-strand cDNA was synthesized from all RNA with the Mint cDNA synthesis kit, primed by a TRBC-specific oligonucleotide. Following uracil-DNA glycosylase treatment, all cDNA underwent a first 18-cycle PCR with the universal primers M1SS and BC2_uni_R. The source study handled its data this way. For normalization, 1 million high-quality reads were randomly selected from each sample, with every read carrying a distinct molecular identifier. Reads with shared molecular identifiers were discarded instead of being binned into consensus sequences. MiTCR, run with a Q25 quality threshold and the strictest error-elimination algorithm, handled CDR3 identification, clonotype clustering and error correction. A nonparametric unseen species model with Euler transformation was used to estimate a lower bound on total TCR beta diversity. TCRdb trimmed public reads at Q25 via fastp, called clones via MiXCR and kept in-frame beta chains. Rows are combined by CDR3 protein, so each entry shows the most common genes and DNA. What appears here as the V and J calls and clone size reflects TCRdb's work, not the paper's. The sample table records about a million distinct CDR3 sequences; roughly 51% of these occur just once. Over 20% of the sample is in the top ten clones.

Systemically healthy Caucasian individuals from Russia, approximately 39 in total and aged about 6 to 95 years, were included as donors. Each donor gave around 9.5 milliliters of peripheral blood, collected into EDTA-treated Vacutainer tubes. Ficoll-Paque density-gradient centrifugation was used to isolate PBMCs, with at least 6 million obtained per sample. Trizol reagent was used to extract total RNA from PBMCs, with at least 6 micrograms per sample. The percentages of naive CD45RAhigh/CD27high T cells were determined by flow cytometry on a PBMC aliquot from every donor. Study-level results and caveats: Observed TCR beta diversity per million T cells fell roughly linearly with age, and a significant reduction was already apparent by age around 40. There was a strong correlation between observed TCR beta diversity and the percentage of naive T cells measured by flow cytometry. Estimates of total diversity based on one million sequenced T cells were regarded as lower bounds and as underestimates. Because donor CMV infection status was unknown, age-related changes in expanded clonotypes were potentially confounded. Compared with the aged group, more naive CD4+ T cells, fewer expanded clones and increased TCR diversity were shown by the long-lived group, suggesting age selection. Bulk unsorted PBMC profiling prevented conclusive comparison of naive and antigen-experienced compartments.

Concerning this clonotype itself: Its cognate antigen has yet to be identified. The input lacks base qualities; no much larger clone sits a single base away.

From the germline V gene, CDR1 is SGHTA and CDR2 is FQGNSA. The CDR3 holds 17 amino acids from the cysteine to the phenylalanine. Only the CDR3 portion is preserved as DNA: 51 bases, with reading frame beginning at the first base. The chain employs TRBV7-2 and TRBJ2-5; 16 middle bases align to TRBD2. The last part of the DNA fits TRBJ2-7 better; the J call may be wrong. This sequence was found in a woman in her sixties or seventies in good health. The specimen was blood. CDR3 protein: CASSLAGLAGGRREQYF. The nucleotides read TGTGCCAGCAGCTTAGCGGGACTAGCGGGAGGGAGGCGCGAGCAGTACTTC.